The 21 T cell receptor beta chains below come from one sample, sequenced in a study of shared clonotypes between healthy human individuals. The naive CD8 population came from CD45RO-negative cells selected for CCR7, without terminally differentiated effector memory CD45RA+ cells. Sequencing used immunoSEQ multiplex PCR; TCRdb keeps in-frame clones, though not all of them. The sample holds millions of clones, less than 95% seen once. The specimen was naive CD8+ T cells sorted from blood. These receptors originate from a young man in good health.

The chain uses TRBV7-9 and TRBJ1-1; D is unresolved. This CDR3 region has 11 residues. The V and J ends lost 5 bases and 8 bases respectively, with 9 bases between them. From germline, CDR1 is SEHNR and CDR2 FQNEAQ (reference sequence). In DNA form, the CDR3 reads TGTGCCAGCAGCCGTTGGTCGGAAGCTTTCTTT. Encoded protein: CASSRWSEAFF.

The chain uses TRBV7-2 and TRBJ2-1; D is undetermined. Germline assignment: CDR1 SGHTA and CDR2 FQGNSA. With 1 base removed from V and 0 bases from J, the gap between germline ends came to 10 bases. There are 16 residues in the CDR3. The CDR3 sequence is CASSLEVLSSYNEQFF. DNA of the CDR3: TGTGCCAGCAGCTTAGAGGTACTCAGCTCCTACAATGAGCAGTTCTTC.

The gene calls are TRBV7-9 and TRBJ1-2, with D perhaps matching TRBD1 (6 bases). Looked up from germline, CDR1 is SEHNR and CDR2 is FQNEAQ (reference sequence). There are 12 residues in the CDR3. Trimming pared 3 bases from V and 9 bases from J, leaving 11 bases between. CDR3 DNA sequence: TGTGCCAGCAGCTTGGGCAGGGGAAGCTACACCTTC. It specifies CASSLGRGSYTF.

As concerns this clone: Within the sample, other DNA sequences also encode this same CDR3. The chain recombines TRBV27 with TRBJ2-7, with a possible D match to TRBD2 (5 bases). The germline CDR1 and CDR2 sequences are MNHEY and SMNVEV (reference sequence). The CDR3 covers 14 residues. Trimming stripped 0 bases from V and 2 bases from J, with 8 bases between. CDR3 nucleotides: TGTGCCAGCAGTTTATCATGGGGAGCCTACGAGCAGTACTTC. This sequence encodes CASSLSWGAYEQYF.

The J gene is TRBJ1-2, the V gene TRBV10-2; 7 bases are a match to TRBD1. Germline CDR1 reads WSHSY; CDR2 reads SAAADI. The CDR3 covers 14 residues. With V trimmed by 2 bases and J by 3 bases, 3 bases remained unmatched. CDR3 nucleotides: TGCGCCAGCAGTGAGGGGGGGACAGACTATGGCTACACCTTC. This gives the protein CASSEGGTDYGYTF.

The chain uses TRBV4-1 and TRBJ2-7; no definite D call. The ends were cut back, 4 bases at V and 1 base at J, with 11 bases in the middle. CDR3 length equals 14 residues. The germline gives CDR1 MGHRA, CDR2 YSYEKL. CDR3 sequence (DNA): TGCGCCAGCAGCCCTGGAGACGGATCCTACGAGCAGTACTTC. The encoded protein is CASSPGDGSYEQYF.

This chain connects TRBV5-1 to TRBJ2-2, with 12 bases lining up with TRBD2. The junction had 7 bases not matched to a gene; V was cut back by 1 base and J by 6 bases. Germline V lookup: CDR1 SGHRS, CDR2 YFSETQ. This CDR3 has 17 residues. The chain's CDR3 is CASSLLLAGGPSGELFF. DNA for the CDR3: TGCGCCAGCAGCTTGTTGCTAGCGGGAGGGCCTTCCGGGGAGCTGTTTTTT.

The DNA for the CDR3 is TGTGCCAGCAGCTTCAGTCAGACGGGGCAGTACTTC. Protein product: CASSFSQTGQYF. This chain joins TRBV5-8 and TRBJ2-7, with no clear D. Trimming shortened V by 2 bases and J by 9 bases, and 12 bases separated the two germline ends. CDR1 and CDR2 from the germline V gene are SGHTS and YDEGEE. The CDR3 length is 12 residues.

The gene calls are TRBV5-6 and TRBJ2-7; D may be TRBD2 (6 bases). Germline V gene data show CDR1 as SGHDT and CDR2 as YYEEEE. V shed 2 bases and J shed 3 bases, with 9 bases lying between them. This CDR3 spans 13 amino acids. The CDR3 reads CASSFGGLYEQYF. CDR3 sequence (DNA): TGTGCCAGCAGCTTCGGGGGTCTCTACGAGCAGTACTTC.

The CDR3 sequence is CAWSGLGRDRAYEQYF. CDR3 coding DNA: TGTGCCTGGAGTGGACTCGGGCGGGACAGGGCCTACGAGCAGTACTTC. V usage is TRBV30 and J usage is TRBJ2-7, with TRBD1 matching over 9 bases. There are 16 residues in the CDR3. Germline V gene sequence: CDR1 GTSNPN, CDR2 SVGIG (reference sequence). J was trimmed by 2 bases and V by 1 base; bases with no gene match: 9.

CDR3 DNA sequence: TGTGCCAGTACCCACGGGACAGGCTACGAGCAGTACTTC. Protein sequence: CASTHGTGYEQYF. This chain connects TRBV7-9 to TRBJ2-7; TRBD1 agrees at 8 bases. CDR1 SEHNR and CDR2 FQNEAQ come from the germline V gene (reference sequence). Unmatched junction bases numbered 7, after V lost 9 bases and J lost 3 bases. The CDR3 is 13 amino acids.

The genes are TRBV28 and TRBJ2-7, with TRBD1 matching over 10 bases. The germline CDR1 and CDR2 sequences are MDHEN and SYDVKM. The CDR3 has 14 amino acids. V lost 8 bases to trimming and J lost 6 bases; unmatched junction nucleotides: 10. As DNA, the CDR3 is TGTGCCAGCGTAGCCGGGACAGGGGTTAGCGAGCAGTACTTC. Its translation: CASVAGTGVSEQYF.

The rearrangement uses TRBV29-1 and TRBJ2-1; D is perhaps TRBD1 (5 bases). The V end was cut by 4 bases, the J end by 4 bases, with 14 bases between. Germline V gives CDR1 SQVTM, CDR2 ANQGSEA. This CDR3 has 14 residues. The CDR3 DNA reads as TGCAGCGTTGTCCCAGACAGCCTATACAATGAGCAGTTCTTC. Translating it yields CSVVPDSLYNEQFF.

This chain joins TRBV7-9 and TRBJ2-3; D possibly corresponds to TRBD2 (5 bases). The CDR3 extends over 12 amino acids. V was cut by 5 bases and J by 5 bases, with 8 bases left in between. Germline V gene lookup returns CDR1 SEHNR and CDR2 FQNEAQ (reference sequence). DNA for the CDR3: TGTGCCAGCAGCGGAGGAGTAGATACGCAGTATTTT. It yields the protein CASSGGVDTQYF. Full variable domain (outside the CDR3, taken from reference TRBV7-9 and TRBJ2-3): DTGVSQNPRHKITKRGQNVTFRCDPISEHNRLYWYRQTLGQGPEFLTYFQNEAQLEKSRLLSDRFSAERPKGSFSTLEIQRTEQGDSAMYLCASSGGVDTQYFGPGTRLTVL.

This clone was seen more than once but under ten times. CDR3 residues: CAWNSNSGNTIYF. CDR3 DNA sequence: TGTGCCTGGAATAGCAACTCTGGAAACACCATATATTTT. The chain employs TRBV30 and TRBJ1-3; D not resolved. CDR3 length equals 13 residues. Germline lookup yields CDR1 GTSNPN and CDR2 SVGIG (reference sequence). Trimming took off 4 bases at V and 0 bases at J, with 7 bases between the two ends.

V is TRBV30 and J is TRBJ1-1, with TRBD1 as a possible D gene (5 bases). This CDR3 contains 13 residues. The V end lost 1 base, the J end lost 9 bases, and 15 bases lay between the germline ends. CDR1 is GTSNPN, CDR2 SVGIG, per germline (reference sequence). The CDR3 is CAWSAPTGTQAFF. The CDR3 nucleotides read TGTGCCTGGAGTGCACCAACCGGGACTCAAGCTTTCTTT.

V is TRBV4-1 and J is TRBJ1-5, with a weak D call TRBD1 (6 bases). V was trimmed by 1 base and J by 7 bases, leaving 11 bases between them. Looked up from germline, CDR1 is MGHRA and CDR2 is YSYEKL. The CDR3 consists of 14 residues. Written as DNA, the CDR3 is TGCGCCAGCAGCCAAGGTGGGGGGGCCCAGCCCCAGCATTTT. Residues: CASSQGGGAQPQHF.

This sequence joins TRBV28 and TRBJ2-7; 7 positions match TRBD1. This CDR3 has 13 amino acids. Per the germline V gene, CDR1 is MDHEN and CDR2 is SYDVKM. V was clipped by 6 bases and J by 3 bases; unmatched bases: 5. This chain's CDR3 is CASRPGQSYEQYF. As DNA, the CDR3 is TGTGCCAGCAGGCCGGGACAGAGCTACGAGCAGTACTTC.

The gene calls are TRBV4-3 and TRBJ1-2; unclear D gene. The germline V gene has CDR1 LGHNA and CDR2 YSLEER. The CDR3 extends over 14 amino acids. Trimming removed 0 bases at V and 4 bases at J, with 9 bases between. CDR3 sequence: CASSQDRGFYGYTF. In DNA form, the CDR3 reads TGCGCCAGCAGCCAAGATCGGGGTTTCTATGGCTACACCTTC.

This sequence joins TRBV10-1 and TRBJ1-1, with D uncertain. The V gene's germline CDR1 is WNHNN and CDR2 SYGVQD (reference sequence). The CDR3 has 14 amino acids. The ends were cut back, 2 bases at V and 0 bases at J, with 7 bases in the middle. This CDR3 is CASSESPMNTEAFF. CDR3 bases: TGCGCCAGCAGTGAGAGTCCGATGAACACTGAAGCTTTCTTT.

Here the CDR3 reads CASSSGQYGYTF. Written as DNA, the CDR3 is TGTGCCAGCAGTTCCGGACAGTATGGCTACACCTTC. The V call is TRBV6-5, the J call TRBJ1-2; the D gene is possibly TRBD1 (6 bases). This CDR3 has 12 amino acids. V dropped 4 bases and J dropped 5 bases, with 8 bases sitting between them. Per the germline V gene, CDR1 is MNHEY and CDR2 is SVGAGI.